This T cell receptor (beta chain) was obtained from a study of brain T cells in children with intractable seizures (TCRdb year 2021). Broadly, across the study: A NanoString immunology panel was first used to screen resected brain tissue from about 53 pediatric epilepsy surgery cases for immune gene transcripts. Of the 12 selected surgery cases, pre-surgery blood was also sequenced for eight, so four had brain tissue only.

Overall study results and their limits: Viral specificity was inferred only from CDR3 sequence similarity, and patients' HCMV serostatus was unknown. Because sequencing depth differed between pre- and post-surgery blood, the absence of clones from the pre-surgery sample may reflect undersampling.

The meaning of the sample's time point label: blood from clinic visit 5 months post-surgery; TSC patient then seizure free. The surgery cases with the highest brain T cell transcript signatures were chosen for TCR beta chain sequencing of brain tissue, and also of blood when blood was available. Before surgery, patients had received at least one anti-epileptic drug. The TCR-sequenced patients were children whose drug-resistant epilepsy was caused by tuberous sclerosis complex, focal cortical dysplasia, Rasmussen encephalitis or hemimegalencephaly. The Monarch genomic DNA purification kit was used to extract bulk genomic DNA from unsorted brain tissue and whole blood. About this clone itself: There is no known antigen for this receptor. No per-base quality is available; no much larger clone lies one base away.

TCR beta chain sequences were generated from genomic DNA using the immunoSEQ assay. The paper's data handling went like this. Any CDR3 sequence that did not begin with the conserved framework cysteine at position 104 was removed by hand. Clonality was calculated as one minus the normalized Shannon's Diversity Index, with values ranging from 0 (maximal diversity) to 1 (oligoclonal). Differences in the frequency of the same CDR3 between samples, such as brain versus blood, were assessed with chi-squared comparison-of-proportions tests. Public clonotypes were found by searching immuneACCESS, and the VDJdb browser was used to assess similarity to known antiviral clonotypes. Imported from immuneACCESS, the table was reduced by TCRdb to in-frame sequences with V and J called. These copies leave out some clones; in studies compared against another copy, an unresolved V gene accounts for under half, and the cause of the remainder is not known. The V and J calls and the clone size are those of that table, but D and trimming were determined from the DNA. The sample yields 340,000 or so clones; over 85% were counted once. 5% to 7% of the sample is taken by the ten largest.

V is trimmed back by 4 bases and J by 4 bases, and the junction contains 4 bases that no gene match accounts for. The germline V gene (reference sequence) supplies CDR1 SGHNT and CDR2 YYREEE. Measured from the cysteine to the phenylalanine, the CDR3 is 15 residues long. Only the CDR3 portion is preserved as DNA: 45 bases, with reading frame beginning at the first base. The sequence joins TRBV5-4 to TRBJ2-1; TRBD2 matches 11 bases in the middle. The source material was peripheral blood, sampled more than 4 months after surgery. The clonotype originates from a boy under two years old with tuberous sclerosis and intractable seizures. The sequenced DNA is TGTGCCAGCAGCACCGGGACTAGCGGATACAATGAGCAGTTCTTC. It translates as CASSTGTSGYNEQFF.